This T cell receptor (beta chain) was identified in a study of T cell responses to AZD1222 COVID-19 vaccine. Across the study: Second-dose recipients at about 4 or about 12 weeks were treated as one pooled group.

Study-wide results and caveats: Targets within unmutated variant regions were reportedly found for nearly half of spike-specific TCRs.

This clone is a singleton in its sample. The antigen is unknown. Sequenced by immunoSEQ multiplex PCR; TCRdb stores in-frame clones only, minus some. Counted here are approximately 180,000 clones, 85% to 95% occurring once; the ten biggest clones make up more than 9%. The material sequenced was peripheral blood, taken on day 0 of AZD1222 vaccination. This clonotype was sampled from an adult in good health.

CDR3 residues: CASSPRGGTNTEAFF. Here the CDR3 DNA reads TGTGCCAGCAGCCCCAGGGGCGGCACGAACACTGAAGCTTTCTTT. The chain links TRBV9 to TRBJ1-1, with D possibly being TRBD1 (6 bases). The CDR3 consists of 15 residues. The germline V gene encodes CDR1 SGDLS and CDR2 YYNGEE. The V and J ends lost 4 bases and 1 base respectively, with 14 bases between them.